A selection of T cell receptor beta chains follows, all from one sample in a study of blood T cell repertoires in COVID-19. Profiled with immunoSEQ multiplex PCR; TCRdb holds only in-frame clones, not every one. The sample consists of just over 350,000 clones, 80% to 90% of them appearing once. Sample: peripheral blood. The source is a woman aged 60-75 years with COVID-19, enrolled during active disease. CDR3s include the opening cysteine and the closing phenylalanine or tryptophan. D genes are given only for firm matches. Expanded clones are given a class, and other clones once, few, many or no size at all.

D gene,clone size,V gene,J gene,CDR3 protein,CDR3 DNA
TRBD1,.,TRBV11-3,TRBJ2-6,CASSPGQEFDSGANVLTF,TGTGCCAGCAGTCCCGGACAGGAATTCGACTCTGGGGCCAACGTCCTGACTTTC
.,.,TRBV5-1,TRBJ1-4,CASSLLATGEKLFF,TGCGCCAGCAGCTTGCTCGCCACGGGTGAAAAACTGTTTTTT
TRBD2,.,TRBV2,TRBJ2-3,CASSDRGLASTDTQYF,TGTGCCAGCAGTGACAGGGGACTAGCCAGCACAGATACGCAGTATTTT
TRBD2,.,TRBV29-1,TRBJ2-5,CSVVLAGGLWSAQYF,TGCAGCGTTGTGTTAGCGGGGGGCTTGTGGTCGGCCCAGTACTTC
.,.,TRBV27,TRBJ2-1,CASSSDRYNEQFF,TGTGCCAGCAGTTCCGACAGGTACAATGAGCAGTTCTTC
.,.,TRBV11-3,TRBJ1-4,CASSLEGGAREKLFF,TGTGCCAGCAGCCTCGAAGGGGGGGCGCGGGAAAAACTGTTTTTT
.,many,TRBV6-5,TRBJ2-1,CASSYSSQKLYNEQFF,TGTGCCAGCAGTTACTCGTCACAGAAACTTTACAATGAGCAGTTCTTC
TRBD2,.,TRBV10-3,TRBJ2-3,CAIKGTSGTSDTQYF,TGTGCCATCAAAGGGACTAGCGGGACCTCAGATACGCAGTATTTT
TRBD1,.,TRBV4-3,TRBJ1-6,CASSQAGQGTAPLHF,TGCGCCAGCAGCCAAGCCGGACAGGGAACGGCACCCCTCCACTTT
.,.,TRBV19,TRBJ2-5,CASRGGNGETQYF,TGTGCCAGTAGGGGGGGAAATGGAGAGACCCAGTACTTC
.,.,TRBV30,TRBJ1-3,CAWAFRTGNTIYF,TGTGCCTGGGCCTTCAGGACAGGAAACACCATATATTTT
.,few,TRBV9,TRBJ1-1,CASSELGGANTEAFF,TGTGCCAGCAGCGAGTTGGGAGGAGCTAACACTGAAGCTTTCTTT
.,.,TRBV19,TRBJ1-1,CASARSMNTEAFF,TGTGCCTCAGCGAGGTCCATGAACACTGAAGCTTTCTTT
.,few,TRBV11-1,TRBJ1-3,CASSLAGHYGNTIYF,TGTGCCAGCAGCTTAGCGGGACACTATGGAAACACCATATATTTT
TRBD1,.,TRBV18,TRBJ1-1,CASSPEGQGLNTEAFF,TGTGCCAGCTCACCGGAGGGACAGGGCTTGAACACTGAAGCTTTCTTT
TRBD1,.,TRBV5-1,TRBJ1-1,CASSRGTVNTEAFF,TGCGCCAGCAGCAGAGGGACAGTGAACACTGAAGCTTTCTTT
TRBD2,.,TRBV4-3,TRBJ2-1,CASSQDSGLAGRYEQFF,TGCGCCAGCAGCCAAGATAGTGGGCTAGCGGGGAGGTATGAGCAGTTCTTC
.,.,TRBV5-1,TRBJ2-1,CASKLVGVPYNEQFF,TGCGCCAGCAAACTCGTTGGTGTCCCCTACAATGAGCAGTTCTTC
.,.,TRBV19,TRBJ1-2,CASKGEGDFNYGYTF,TGTGCCAGTAAGGGGGAGGGAGATTTTAACTATGGCTACACCTTC
.,.,TRBV12-5,TRBJ1-5,CASGLVLGRGGNQPQHF,TGTGCTAGTGGTTTGGTACTCGGCAGGGGCGGCAATCAGCCCCAGCATTTT
TRBD1,.,TRBV10-3,TRBJ1-1,CAISGGGTGGADTEAFF,TGTGCCATCAGCGGAGGGGGGACAGGGGGCGCCGACACTGAAGCTTTCTTT
TRBD1,many,TRBV27,TRBJ2-1,CASSPEDRAYNEQFF,TGTGCCAGCAGTCCAGAGGACAGGGCCTACAATGAGCAGTTCTTC
TRBD1,.,TRBV7-8,TRBJ1-2,CASSAGQSYGYTF,TGTGCCAGCAGCGCGGGACAGAGCTATGGCTACACCTTC
.,.,TRBV11-2,TRBJ2-7,CASSLKSRIPRVLYEQYF,TGTGCCAGCAGCTTAAAGTCCCGGATCCCCAGGGTGCTCTACGAGCAGTACTTC
.,.,TRBV7-2,TRBJ1-2,CASSPPKQWANTF,TGTGCCAGCAGCCCCCCAAAACAGTGGGCAAATACCTTC
TRBD1,.,TRBV11-3,TRBJ1-1,CASSPRQGDTEAFF,TGTGCCAGCAGTCCCCGCCAGGGGGACACTGAAGCTTTCTTT
.,.,TRBV11-3,TRBJ2-5,CASSLDLRRGGEETQYF,TGTGCCAGCAGCTTAGATCTTCGGAGGGGGGGCGAGGAGACCCAGTACTTC
.,.,TRBV29-1,TRBJ2-7,CKQGTPLSFEQYF,TGCAAGCAAGGGACTCCCCTCTCATTCGAGCAGTACTTC
.,.,TRBV7-2,TRBJ2-3,CASSLGLGSDTQYF,TGTGCCAGCAGCTTAGGTCTGGGCTCGGATACGCAGTATTTT
TRBD1,.,TRBV6-2/TRBV6-3,TRBJ1-2,CASSGTTGAGGYTF,TGTGCCAGCAGTGGTACGACAGGGGCCGGTGGCTACACCTTC
TRBD1,.,TRBV5-1,TRBJ2-1,CASSQSPGQGYNEQFF,TGCGCCAGCAGCCAATCCCCGGGACAGGGTTACAATGAGCAGTTCTTC
TRBD1,.,TRBV30,TRBJ1-2,CACDLQGQGRDGYTF,TGTGCCTGCGACCTACAGGGACAGGGGAGGGATGGCTACACCTTC
TRBD1,once,TRBV30,TRBJ1-1,CAWSVLGQANTEAFF,TGTGCCTGGAGTGTACTGGGACAGGCTAACACTGAAGCTTTCTTT
TRBD2,.,TRBV7-2,TRBJ2-5,CASSSPGVAGVEGETQYF,TGTGCCAGCAGCTCTCCTGGGGTAGCGGGGGTGGAAGGTGAGACCCAGTACTTC
TRBD1,once,TRBV9,TRBJ1-4,CASSVSRQTGTGEKLFF,TGTGCCAGCAGCGTATCCCGGCAAACCGGGACAGGGGAAAAACTGTTTTTT